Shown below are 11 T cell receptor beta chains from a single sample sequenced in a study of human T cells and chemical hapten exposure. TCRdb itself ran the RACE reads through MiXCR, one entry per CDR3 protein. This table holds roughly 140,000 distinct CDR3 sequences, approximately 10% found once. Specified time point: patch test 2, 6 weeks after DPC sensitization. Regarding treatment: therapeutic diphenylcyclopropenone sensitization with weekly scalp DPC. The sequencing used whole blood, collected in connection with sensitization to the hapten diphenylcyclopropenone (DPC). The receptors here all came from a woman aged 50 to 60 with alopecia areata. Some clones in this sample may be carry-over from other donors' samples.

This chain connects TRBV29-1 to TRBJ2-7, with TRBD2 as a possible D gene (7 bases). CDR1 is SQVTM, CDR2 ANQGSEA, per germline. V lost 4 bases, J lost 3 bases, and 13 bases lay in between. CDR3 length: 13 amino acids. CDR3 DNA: TGCAGCGTTGCGGCGGGGGCGAGCTACGAGCAGTACTTC. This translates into CSVAAGASYEQYF.

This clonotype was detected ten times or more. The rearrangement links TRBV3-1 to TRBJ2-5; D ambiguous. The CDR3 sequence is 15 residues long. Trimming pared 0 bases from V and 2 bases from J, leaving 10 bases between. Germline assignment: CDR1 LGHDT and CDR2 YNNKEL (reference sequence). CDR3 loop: CASSQDLRRQETQYF. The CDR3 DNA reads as TGTGCCAGCAGCCAAGATTTGAGAAGGCAAGAGACCCAGTACTTC.

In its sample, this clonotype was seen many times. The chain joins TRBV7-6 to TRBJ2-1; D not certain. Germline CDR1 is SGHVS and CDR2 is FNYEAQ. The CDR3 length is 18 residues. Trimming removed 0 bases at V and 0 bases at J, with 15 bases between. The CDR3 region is CASSLAGFAARSYNEQFF. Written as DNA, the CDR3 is TGTGCCAGCAGCTTAGCGGGCTTCGCCGCCCGCTCCTACAATGAGCAGTTCTTC.

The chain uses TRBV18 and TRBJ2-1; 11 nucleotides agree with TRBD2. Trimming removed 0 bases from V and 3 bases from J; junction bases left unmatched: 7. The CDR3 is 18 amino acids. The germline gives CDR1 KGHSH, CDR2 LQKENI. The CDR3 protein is CASSPPGLAGGGYNEQFF. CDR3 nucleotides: TGTGCCAGCTCACCACCGGGGCTAGCGGGAGGCGGCTACAATGAGCAGTTCTTC. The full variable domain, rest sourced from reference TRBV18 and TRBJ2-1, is NAGVMQNPRHLVRRRGQEARLRCSPMKGHSHVYWYRQLPEEGLKFMVYLQKENIIDESGMPKERFSAEFPKEGPSILRIQQVVRGDSAAYFCASSPPGLAGGGYNEQFFGPGTRLTVL.

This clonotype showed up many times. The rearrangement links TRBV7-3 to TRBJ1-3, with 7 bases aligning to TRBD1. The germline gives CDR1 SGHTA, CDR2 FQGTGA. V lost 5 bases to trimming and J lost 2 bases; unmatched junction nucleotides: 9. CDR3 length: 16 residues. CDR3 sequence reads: CASSPRPTGPGNTIYF. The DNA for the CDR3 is TGTGCCAGCAGCCCCCGCCCGACAGGGCCTGGAAACACCATATATTTT. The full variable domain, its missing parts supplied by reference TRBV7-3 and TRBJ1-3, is GAGVSQTPSNKVTEKGKYVELRCDPISGHTALYWYRQSLGQGPEFLIYFQGTGAADDSGLPNDRFFAVRPEGSVSTLKIQRTERGDSAVYLCASSPRPTGPGNTIYFGEGSWLTVV.

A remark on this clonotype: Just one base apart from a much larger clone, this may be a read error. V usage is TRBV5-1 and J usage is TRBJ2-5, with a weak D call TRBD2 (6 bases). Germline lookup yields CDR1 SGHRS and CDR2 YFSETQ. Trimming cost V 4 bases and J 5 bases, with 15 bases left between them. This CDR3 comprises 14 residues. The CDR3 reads CASSPGGTHETQYF. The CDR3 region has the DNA TGCGCCAGCAGCCCGGGCGGGACGCACGAGACCCAGTACTTC.

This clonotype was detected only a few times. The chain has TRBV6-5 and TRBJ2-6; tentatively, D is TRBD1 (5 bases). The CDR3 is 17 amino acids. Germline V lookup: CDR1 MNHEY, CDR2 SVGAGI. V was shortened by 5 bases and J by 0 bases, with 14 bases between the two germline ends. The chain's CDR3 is CASSTLTALSGANVLTF. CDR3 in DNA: TGTGCCAGCAGTACCCTGACAGCCCTCTCTGGGGCCAACGTCCTGACTTTC.

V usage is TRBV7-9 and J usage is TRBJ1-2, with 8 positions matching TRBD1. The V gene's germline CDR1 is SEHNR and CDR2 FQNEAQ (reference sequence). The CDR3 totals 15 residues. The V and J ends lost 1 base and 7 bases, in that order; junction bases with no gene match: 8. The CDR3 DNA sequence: TGTGCCAGCAGCTTAGGAGGACAGGGCTTTGGTGGCTACACCTTC. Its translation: CASSLGGQGFGGYTF.

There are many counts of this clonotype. The CDR3 bases are TGTGCCAGCTCAACTTCTGGGGCCAACGTCCTGACTTTC. Protein: CASSTSGANVLTF. The rearrangement joins TRBV19 to TRBJ2-6, with unresolved D. V shed 9 bases and J shed 1 base, with 7 bases lying between them. Germline V gives CDR1 LNHDA, CDR2 SQIVND (reference sequence). The CDR3 is 13 amino acids.

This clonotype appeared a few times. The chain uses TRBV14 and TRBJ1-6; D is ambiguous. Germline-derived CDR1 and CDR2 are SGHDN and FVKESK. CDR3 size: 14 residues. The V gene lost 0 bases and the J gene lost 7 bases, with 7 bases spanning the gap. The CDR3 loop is CASSQDWLNSPLHF. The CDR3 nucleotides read TGTGCCAGCAGCCAAGATTGGTTGAATTCACCCCTCCACTTT.

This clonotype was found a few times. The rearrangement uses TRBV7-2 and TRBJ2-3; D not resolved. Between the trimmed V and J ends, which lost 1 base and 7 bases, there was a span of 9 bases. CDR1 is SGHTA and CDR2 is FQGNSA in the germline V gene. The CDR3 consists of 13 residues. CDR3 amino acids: CASSLDPQYTQYF. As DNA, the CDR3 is TGTGCCAGCAGCTTAGATCCTCAATATACGCAGTATTTT.